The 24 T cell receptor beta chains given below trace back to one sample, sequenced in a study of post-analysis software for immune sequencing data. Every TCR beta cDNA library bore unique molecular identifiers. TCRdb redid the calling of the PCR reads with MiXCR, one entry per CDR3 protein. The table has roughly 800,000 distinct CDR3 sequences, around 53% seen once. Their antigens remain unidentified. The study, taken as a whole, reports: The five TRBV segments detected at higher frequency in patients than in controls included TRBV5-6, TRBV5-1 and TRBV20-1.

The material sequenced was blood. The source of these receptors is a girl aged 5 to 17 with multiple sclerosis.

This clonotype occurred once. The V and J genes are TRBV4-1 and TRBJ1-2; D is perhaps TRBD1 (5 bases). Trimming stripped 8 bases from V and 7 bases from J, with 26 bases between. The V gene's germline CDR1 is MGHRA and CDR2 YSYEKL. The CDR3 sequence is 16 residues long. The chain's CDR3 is CASHPNGAGSNGGYTF. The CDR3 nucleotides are TGCGCCAGCCATCCTAACGGGGCAGGGAGCAACGGTGGCTACACCTTC.

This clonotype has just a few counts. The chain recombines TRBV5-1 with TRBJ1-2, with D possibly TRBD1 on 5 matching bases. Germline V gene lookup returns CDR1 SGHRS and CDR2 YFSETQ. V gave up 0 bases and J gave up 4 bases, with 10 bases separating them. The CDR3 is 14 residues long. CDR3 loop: CASSLVGLAYGYTF. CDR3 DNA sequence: TGCGCCAGCAGCTTGGTGGGACTCGCCTATGGCTACACCTTC. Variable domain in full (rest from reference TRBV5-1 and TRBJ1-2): KAGVTQTPRYLIKTRGQQVTLSCSPISGHRSVSWYQQTPGQGLQFLFEYFSETQRNKGNFPGRFSGRQFSNSRSEMNVSTLELGDSALYLCASSLVGLAYGYTFGSGTRLTVV.

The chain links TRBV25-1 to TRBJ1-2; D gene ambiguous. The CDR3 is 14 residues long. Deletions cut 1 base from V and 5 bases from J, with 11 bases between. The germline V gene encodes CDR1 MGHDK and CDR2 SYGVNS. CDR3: CASSESPPGYGYTF. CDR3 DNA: TGTGCCAGCAGTGAATCGCCCCCCGGTTATGGCTACACCTTC.

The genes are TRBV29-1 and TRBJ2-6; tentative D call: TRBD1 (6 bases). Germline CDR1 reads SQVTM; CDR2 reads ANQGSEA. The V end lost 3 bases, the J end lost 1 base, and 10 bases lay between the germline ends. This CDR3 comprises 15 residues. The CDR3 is CSVDPGESGANVLTF. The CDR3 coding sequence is TGCAGCGTTGACCCAGGGGAGTCTGGGGCCAACGTCCTGACTTTC.

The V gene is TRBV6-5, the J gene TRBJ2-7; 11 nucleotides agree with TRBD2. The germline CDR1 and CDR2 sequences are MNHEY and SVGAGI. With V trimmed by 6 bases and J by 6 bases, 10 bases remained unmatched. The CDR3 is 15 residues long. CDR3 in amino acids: CASRPYSGRAGEQYF. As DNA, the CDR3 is TGTGCCAGCAGGCCTTATAGCGGGAGGGCCGGCGAGCAGTACTTC.

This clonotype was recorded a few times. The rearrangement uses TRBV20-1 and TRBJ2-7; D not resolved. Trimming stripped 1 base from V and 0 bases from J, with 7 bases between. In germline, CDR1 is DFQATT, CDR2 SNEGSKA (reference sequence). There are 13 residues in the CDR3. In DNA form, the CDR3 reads TGCAGTGCTAGAGTTGGTAACTCCTACGAGCAGTACTTC. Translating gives CSARVGNSYEQYF.

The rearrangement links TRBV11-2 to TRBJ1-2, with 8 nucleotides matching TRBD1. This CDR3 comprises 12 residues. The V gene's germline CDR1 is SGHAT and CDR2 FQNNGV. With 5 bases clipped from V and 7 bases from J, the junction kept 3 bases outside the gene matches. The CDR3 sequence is CASSIGQGGYTF. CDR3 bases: TGTGCCAGCAGCATCGGACAGGGTGGCTACACCTTC.

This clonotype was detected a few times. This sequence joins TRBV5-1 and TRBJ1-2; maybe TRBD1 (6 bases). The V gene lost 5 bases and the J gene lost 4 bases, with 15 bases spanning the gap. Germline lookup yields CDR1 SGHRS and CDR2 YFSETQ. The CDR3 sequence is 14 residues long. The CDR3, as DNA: TGCGCCAGCAGAACGGACAGCGGCGGCTATGGCTACACCTTC. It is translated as CASRTDSGGYGYTF.

This chain's CDR3 is CASSYGTRTYNEQFF. CDR3 bases: TGTGCCAGCAGTTACGGGACTAGAACCTACAATGAGCAGTTCTTC. The genes are TRBV6-2 or TRBV6-3 and TRBJ2-1; 8 bases match TRBD2. V lost 2 bases and J lost 2; bases outside the gene matches: 2. The CDR3 extends over 15 amino acids. From germline, CDR1 is MNHEY and CDR2 SVGEGT.

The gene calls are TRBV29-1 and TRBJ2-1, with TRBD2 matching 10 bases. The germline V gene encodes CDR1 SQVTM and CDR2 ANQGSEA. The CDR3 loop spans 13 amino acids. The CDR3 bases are TGCAGAGCGGGAGGGAATCGGAACAATGAGCAGTTCTTC. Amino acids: CRAGGNRNNEQFF.

CDR3 nucleotides: TGCGCCAGCAGCCGCGACGATACGCAGTATTTT. Its protein product is CASSRDDTQYF. The chain recombines TRBV5-1 with TRBJ2-3; the D is unclear. Trimming took 4 bases from V and 6 from J, leaving 6 bases between them. The CDR3 has 11 amino acids. CDR1 is SGHRS, CDR2 YFSETQ, per germline. Full variable domain (rest looked up from reference TRBV5-1 and TRBJ2-3): KAGVTQTPRYLIKTRGQQVTLSCSPISGHRSVSWYQQTPGQGLQFLFEYFSETQRNKGNFPGRFSGRQFSNSRSEMNVSTLELGDSALYLCASSRDDTQYFGPGTRLTVL.

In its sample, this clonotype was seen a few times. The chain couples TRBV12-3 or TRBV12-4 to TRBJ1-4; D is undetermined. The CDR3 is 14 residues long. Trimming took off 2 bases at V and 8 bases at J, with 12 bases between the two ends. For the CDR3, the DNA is TGTGCCAGCAGTTTATCGGGTTTGGGCGAAAAACTGTTTTTT. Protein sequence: CASSLSGLGEKLFF.

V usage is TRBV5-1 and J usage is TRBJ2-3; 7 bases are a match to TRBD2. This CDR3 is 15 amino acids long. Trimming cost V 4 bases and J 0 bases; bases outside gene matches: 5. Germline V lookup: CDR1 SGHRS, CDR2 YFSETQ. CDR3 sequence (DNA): TGCGCCAGCAGCGCGGGACTACTAAGCACAGATACGCAGTATTTT. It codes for CASSAGLLSTDTQYF.

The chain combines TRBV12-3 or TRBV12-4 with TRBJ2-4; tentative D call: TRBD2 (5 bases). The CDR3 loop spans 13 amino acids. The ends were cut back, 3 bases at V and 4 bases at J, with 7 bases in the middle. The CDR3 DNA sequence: TGTGCCAGCAGTTTCGGGGAGAAAAACATTCAGTACTTC. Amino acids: CASSFGEKNIQYF.

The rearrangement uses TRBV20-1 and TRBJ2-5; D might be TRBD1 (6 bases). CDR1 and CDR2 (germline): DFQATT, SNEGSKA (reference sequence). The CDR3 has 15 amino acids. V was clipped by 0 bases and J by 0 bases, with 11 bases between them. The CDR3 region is CSARDHSGDQETQYF. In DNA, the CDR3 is TGCAGTGCTAGAGATCACTCAGGGGACCAAGAGACCCAGTACTTC.

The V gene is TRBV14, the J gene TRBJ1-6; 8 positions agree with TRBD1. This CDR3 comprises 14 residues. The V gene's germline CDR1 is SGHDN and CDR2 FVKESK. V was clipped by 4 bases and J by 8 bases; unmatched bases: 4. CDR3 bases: TGTGCCAGCAGCCCGAGACAGGGGTATTCACCCCTCCACTTT. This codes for CASSPRQGYSPLHF.

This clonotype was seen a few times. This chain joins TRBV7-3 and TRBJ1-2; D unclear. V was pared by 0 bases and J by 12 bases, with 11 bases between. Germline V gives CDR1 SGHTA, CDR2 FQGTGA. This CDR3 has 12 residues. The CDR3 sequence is CASSLTRVGHTF. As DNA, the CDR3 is TGTGCCAGCAGCTTAACAAGGGTCGGCCACACCTTC.

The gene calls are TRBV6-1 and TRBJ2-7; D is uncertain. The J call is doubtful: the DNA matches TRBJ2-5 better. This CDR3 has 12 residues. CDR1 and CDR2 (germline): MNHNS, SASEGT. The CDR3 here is CASSRQKETQYF. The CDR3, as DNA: TGTGCCAGCAGTAGGCAGAAAGAGACCCAGTACTTC.

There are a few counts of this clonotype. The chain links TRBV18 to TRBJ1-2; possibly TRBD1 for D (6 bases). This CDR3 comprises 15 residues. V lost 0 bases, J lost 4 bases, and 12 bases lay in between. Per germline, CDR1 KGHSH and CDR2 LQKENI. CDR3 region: CASSPPSRTVYGYTF. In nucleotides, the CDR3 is TGTGCCAGCTCACCACCTTCAAGGACAGTCTATGGCTACACCTTC.

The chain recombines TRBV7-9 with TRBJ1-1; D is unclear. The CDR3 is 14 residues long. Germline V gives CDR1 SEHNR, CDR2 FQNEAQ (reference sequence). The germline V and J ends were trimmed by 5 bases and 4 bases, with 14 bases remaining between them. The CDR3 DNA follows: TGTGCCAGCAGCGCCCTGGCGCTGATCACTGAAGCTTTCTTT. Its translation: CASSALALITEAFF.

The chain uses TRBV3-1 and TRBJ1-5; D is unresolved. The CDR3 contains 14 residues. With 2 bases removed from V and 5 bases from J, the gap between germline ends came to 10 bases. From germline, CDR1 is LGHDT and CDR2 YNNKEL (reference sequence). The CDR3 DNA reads TGTGCCAGCAGCCAAATCGGGCAAGATCAGCCCCAGCATTTT. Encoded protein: CASSQIGQDQPQHF.

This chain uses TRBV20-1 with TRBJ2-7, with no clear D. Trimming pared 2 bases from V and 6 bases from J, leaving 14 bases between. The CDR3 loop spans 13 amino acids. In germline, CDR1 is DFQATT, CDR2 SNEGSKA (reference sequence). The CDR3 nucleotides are TGCAGTGCTAGACGGTCCATGTCCGGCGAGCAGTACTTC. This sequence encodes CSARRSMSGEQYF.

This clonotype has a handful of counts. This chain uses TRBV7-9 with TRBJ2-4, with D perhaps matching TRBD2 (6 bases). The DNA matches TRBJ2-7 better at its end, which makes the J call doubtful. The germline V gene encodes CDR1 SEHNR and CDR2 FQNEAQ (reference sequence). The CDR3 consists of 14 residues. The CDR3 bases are TGTGCCAGCAGCTTGGGCGGGAACCTCCACGAGCAGTACTTC. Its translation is CASSLGGNLHEQYF.

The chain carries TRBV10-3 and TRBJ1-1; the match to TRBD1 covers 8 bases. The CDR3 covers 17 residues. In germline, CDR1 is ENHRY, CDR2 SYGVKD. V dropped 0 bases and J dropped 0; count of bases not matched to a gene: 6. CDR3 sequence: CAISESMTGEMNTEAFF. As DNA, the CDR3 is TGTGCCATCAGTGAGTCTATGACAGGGGAGATGAACACTGAAGCTTTCTTT.